Described below is a single T cell receptor (beta chain) sequence and its context. Antigen specificity is unknown. The germline CDR1 and CDR2 sequences are SEHNR and FQNEAQ (reference sequence). V dropped 5 bases and J dropped 7; count of bases not matched to a gene: 3. CDR3 length: 14 residues. Clones were sequenced by immunoSEQ multiplex PCR, and TCRdb holds only the in-frame ones, with some missing. The profile shows about 91,000 clones, roughly 86% of them singletons. The data originate from a study of OX40 agonist ivuxolimab in advanced cancers. Study-wide background: Six ivuxolimab dose levels, 0.01 to 10 mg/kg, were given intravenously every 2 weeks.

Findings and caveats of the study: On average, CD8+ T cells showed a greater number of expanded clones than CD4+.

The sequences come from CD4+ or CD8+ T cells sorted from blood, collected in a trial of the OX40 agonist ivuxolimab. The TCR was taken from an adult with an advanced solid tumor such as melanoma, head and neck, liver or kidney cancer. The V and J genes are TRBV7-9 and TRBJ2-1; TRBD2 matches at 12 bases. The CDR3 region is CASSPGLAGNEQFF. CDR3 nucleotide sequence: TGTGCCAGCAGCCCAGGACTAGCGGGAAATGAGCAGTTCTTC.